The 17 T cell receptor beta chains below were found in one sample sequenced in a study of prognosis after radiotherapy for stage I lung cancer listed by TCRdb under 2021. TCRdb lists the instrument as Illumina HiSeq 3000. Two rounds of multiplex PCR were performed to amplify the TCR beta CDR3 region from genomic DNA. In the first round of PCR, primers specific to each TRBV and TRBJ gene were used, and the primer sequences are filed in Chinese patent CN105087789A. Starting from the raw public reads, TCRdb applied fastp trimming at Q25, assembled clones with MiXCR and retained in-frame beta chains. Rows are combined by CDR3 protein, so each entry shows the most common genes and DNA. The table for this sample lists 20,000 to 25,000 distinct CDR3 sequences; around 42% of them were counted only once. Clones ranked in the top ten supply 57% of the sample. The sequenced sample was PBMCs, obtained before or after stereotactic body radiation therapy (not recorded which). The origin of the receptors is a donor over 45 with non-small cell lung cancer.

This clonotype appeared many times. V usage is TRBV12-3 or TRBV12-4 and J usage is TRBJ1-1; the D gene is possibly TRBD1 (5 bases). The CDR3 covers 13 residues. Trimming took 2 bases from V and 7 from J, leaving 11 bases between them. CDR3 region: CASSLSQGLEAFF. CDR3 sequence (DNA): TGTGCCAGCAGTTTAAGCCAGGGCCTTGAAGCTTTCTTT.

This clonotype showed up many times. The chain uses TRBV2 and TRBJ1-1, with a tentative D call TRBD1 (5 bases). The CDR3 totals 13 residues. Germline values: CDR1 SNHLY, CDR2 FYNNEI. V was shortened by 6 bases and J by 5 bases, with 13 bases between the two germline ends. The CDR3 DNA is TGTGCCAGCAGCGTTCGACAGATGACTGAAGCTTTCTTT. It codes for CASSVRQMTEAFF.

Note on this clonotype: A far larger clone is only one base removed, so a read error is likely. The V and J genes are TRBV7-9 and TRBJ1-2; D possibly corresponds to TRBD1 (6 bases). V lost 2 bases and J lost 8, with 12 bases in between. The CDR3 covers 13 residues. Germline V gives CDR1 SEHNR, CDR2 FQNEAQ (reference sequence). The CDR3 reads CASSLSGGWGYTF. CDR3 DNA: TGTGCCAGCAGCTTATCCGGGGGCTGGGGCTACACCTTC.

V is TRBV6-1 and J is TRBJ2-1; 7 bases agree with TRBD2. The germline V gene has CDR1 MNHNS and CDR2 SASEGT. CDR3 length equals 16 residues. Germline trimming cut 9 bases from V and 7 bases from J; bases unmatched to any gene: 18. The CDR3 DNA follows: TGTGCCAGAACCACGGGGGGTTGGGGCCGGACAAATGAGCAGTTCTTC. This codes for CARTTGGWGRTNEQFF.

The rearrangement links TRBV7-8 to TRBJ2-7; tentatively, D is TRBD2 (6 bases). Trimming pared 1 base from V and 6 bases from J, leaving 10 bases between. This CDR3 spans 13 amino acids. CDR1 and CDR2 from the germline V gene are SGHVS and FQNEAQ. This chain's CDR3 is CASSLVLEGEQYF. The CDR3 coding sequence is TGTGCCAGCAGCTTAGTTCTGGAGGGCGAGCAGTACTTC. Based on the CDR3 plus reference TRBV7-8 and TRBJ2-7, the full variable domain is GAGVSQSPRYKVAKRGQDVALRCDPISGHVSLFWYQQALGQGPEFLTYFQNEAQLDKSGLPSDRFFAERPEGSVSTLKIQRTQQEDSAVYLCASSLVLEGEQYFGPGTRLTVT.

The rearrangement uses TRBV11-2 and TRBJ1-6, with 7 bases lining up with TRBD1. The CDR3 has 15 residues. The germline gives CDR1 SGHAT, CDR2 FQNNGV. Trimming at V came to 4 bases and at J to 9 bases, leaving 9 bases not matched to a gene. CDR3 DNA: TGTGCCAGCAGCTGGTCGACAGGGTCCTTTTCACCCCTCCACTTT. It yields the protein CASSWSTGSFSPLHF.

The V call is TRBV6-5, the J call TRBJ2-1; possibly TRBD1 or TRBD2 for D (5 bases each). The CDR3 consists of 16 residues. V was cut by 3 bases and J by 7 bases, with 19 bases left in between. CDR1 and CDR2 from the germline V gene are MNHEY and SVGAGI. CDR3 DNA: TGTGCCAGCAGTTATCGGGGCCAGGCCGCTCGGAATGAGCAGTTCTTC. Its protein product is CASSYRGQAARNEQFF.

This clonotype was picked up many times. V gene TRBV6-1 combines with J gene TRBJ2-5; D gene uncertain. Trimming took 10 bases from V and 4 from J, leaving 19 bases between them. CDR1 is MNHNS, CDR2 SASEGT, per germline. The CDR3 spans 14 residues. CDR3 nucleotide sequence: TGTGCCACCCGTCTGATGCAGAGTGGAGAGACCCAGTACTTC. It specifies CATRLMQSGETQYF.

The CDR3 is CASSPGTSVRAPSSYEQYF. The CDR3 coding sequence is TGTGCCAGCAGTCCCGGGACTAGCGTTAGGGCCCCAAGCTCCTACGAGCAGTACTTC. The chain joins TRBV6-1 to TRBJ2-7, with TRBD2 matching over 10 bases. The CDR3 covers 19 residues. Germline-derived CDR1 and CDR2 are MNHNS and SASEGT. Germline trimming cut 5 bases from V and 0 bases from J; bases unmatched to any gene: 16.

Ten or more counts support this clonotype. The CDR3 coding sequence is TGTGCCAGTTCCGGGACAGGAGGGACAGATACGCAGTATTTT. Translation: CASSGTGGTDTQYF. The rearrangement joins TRBV6-9 to TRBJ2-3, with 8 bases matching TRBD1. Germline V CDR1 and CDR2: MNHGY, SVAAGI. The CDR3 runs to 14 residues. V was clipped by 9 bases and J by 3 bases; unmatched bases: 8.

The V and J genes are TRBV11-2 and TRBJ2-7; no clear D. Germline V lookup: CDR1 SGHAT, CDR2 FQNNGV. The CDR3 consists of 15 residues. V was clipped by 6 bases and J by 0 bases, with 15 bases between them. CDR3 sequence reads: CASRTWAGSSYEQYF. For the CDR3, the DNA is TGTGCCAGCAGGACTTGGGCAGGAAGCTCCTACGAGCAGTACTTC.

The table lists this clonotype with many counts. This rearrangement joins TRBV5-4 to TRBJ1-1; D is unclear. CDR1 is SGHNT and CDR2 is YYREEE in the germline V gene (reference sequence). This CDR3 is built from 15 residues. Trimming left V 0 bases short and J 4 bases short, with 13 bases between. CDR3 bases: TGTGCCAGCAGCTTGGCCCGGACCGGCGGCACTGAAGCTTTCTTT. Its protein is CASSLARTGGTEAFF.

The V gene is TRBV12-3 or TRBV12-4, the J gene TRBJ2-2; 9 bases match TRBD2. V shed 6 bases, J shed 0 bases, and the junction held 5 bases outside the gene matches. This CDR3 contains 16 residues. DNA for the CDR3: TGTGCCAGCAGCCCTTCTAGCGGGACGAACACCGGGGAGCTGTTTTTT. Its protein product is CASSPSSGTNTGELFF.

This clonotype has just a few counts. V usage is TRBV6-1 and J usage is TRBJ2-7; 9 bases map to TRBD1. The junction had 7 bases not matched to a gene; V was cut back by 3 bases and J by 4 bases. Per the germline V gene, CDR1 is MNHNS and CDR2 is SASEGT. CDR3 length: 15 residues. The CDR3 coding sequence is TGTGCCAGCAGTGAGCCCGGGACAGGGCCTTACGAGCAGTACTTC. Translation: CASSEPGTGPYEQYF.

This clonotype was counted many times. The genes are TRBV4-1 and TRBJ2-7; 11 bases are shared with TRBD1. After removal of 3 bases from V and 2 bases from J, the junction contained 6 bases not matched to a gene. The CDR3 is 16 amino acids. Germline CDR1 MGHRA, CDR2 YSYEKL. CDR3 sequence: CASSHSPGQGAYEQYF. For the CDR3, the DNA is TGCGCCAGCAGCCACTCCCCGGGACAGGGGGCCTACGAGCAGTACTTC.

This clonotype was observed at least ten times. The junction shows a germline mismatch at one end, possibly a read error. V usage is TRBV7-7 and J usage is TRBJ2-5, with 9 positions matching TRBD2. Germline V lookup: CDR1 SSHAT, CDR2 FNYEAQ (reference sequence). The CDR3 consists of 16 residues. CDR3 amino acids: CASSPSVAGGPETQYF. The CDR3 DNA is TGTGCTAGCAGCCCCAGTGTGGCGGGAGGGCCAGAGACCCAGTACTTC.

This clonotype came up many times. The rearrangement uses TRBV20-1 and TRBJ1-2; TRBD1 might be the D (5 bases). The CDR3 spans 17 residues. V lost 5 bases and J 8 bases, leaving 30 bases between the germline ends. Germline CDR1 is DFQATT and CDR2 is SNEGSKA (reference sequence). The CDR3 region has the DNA TGCAGTGCTGGTGACTCCCAGGGACCAACGCCTCGGGGAGGCTACACCTTC. Amino acids: CSAGDSQGPTPRGGYTF.